This T cell receptor beta chain was profiled in a study of blood T cell repertoires in COVID-19. On the study more broadly: PBMCs, B-cell-depleted T cells, or T cells provided the cDNA or gDNA that made up the material.

The ends were cut back, 6 bases at V and 4 bases at J, with 18 bases in the middle. This CDR3 contains 15 residues. CDR1 and CDR2 (germline): LNHDA, SQIVND (reference sequence). Original methodology: Amplification with reference gene primers provided the estimates of nucleated cell counts. Data came from immunoSEQ multiplex PCR; TCRdb stores just in-frame clones and leaves some out. Clone size and the V and J calls come from that table; the DNA yielded D and trimming. The table lists about 140,000 clones, about 90% of them singletons, with approximately 9.9% in the top ten. This receptor was obtained from a woman aged 80 or over with acute or convalescent COVID-19. Sequencing was done on a sample of peripheral blood. The chain joins TRBV19 to TRBJ1-1, with TRBD1 as a possible D gene (5 bases). The CDR3 here is CASSPIAGSVTEAFF. CDR3 bases: TGTGCCAGTAGCCCTATAGCAGGGTCGGTCACTGAAGCTTTCTTT.